This TCR beta chain was retrieved from a study of blood T cell repertoires in COVID-19. On the study more broadly: PBMCs, B-cell-depleted T cells, or T cells were the source of the cDNA or gDNA that made up the material.

The germline gives CDR1 SGHAT, CDR2 FQNNGV. J lost 5 bases, V lost 5 bases, and 7 bases had no gene match. The CDR3 is 15 residues long. As handled by the study authors: Reference gene primer amplification yielded estimated nucleated cell counts. Measured with immunoSEQ multiplex PCR; TCRdb has only the in-frame clones, and not every one. V, J and clone size were drawn from that table, and D and trimming were deduced from the DNA. The sample lists roughly 100,000 clones; 84% were seen once. The chain is built from TRBV11-2 and TRBJ2-4; 9 bases fit TRBD1. Sequenced material: peripheral blood. The receptor was derived from a human donor in a cohort sampled during active COVID-19. The CDR3 nucleotides are TGTGCCAGCAGCCCCTCAAGGACAGGGGAAAACATTCAGTACTTC. Residues: CASSPSRTGENIQYF.